The 8 T cell receptor beta chains given below trace back to one sample, sequenced in a study of blood T cell repertoires in COVID-19. Only in-frame clones appear in the TCRdb table, and some are missing; sequencing was by immunoSEQ multiplex PCR. The sample contains 55,000 to 65,000 clones, around 75% of which appear only once. The sequencing sample was made of peripheral blood. The receptors derive from a human donor in a cohort sampled during active COVID-19.

In nucleotides, the CDR3 is TGTGCCAGTAGTAGGGAGGGACGGAACACTGAAGCTTTCTTT. This sequence encodes CASSREGRNTEAFF. V gene TRBV19 combines with J gene TRBJ1-1; possible D gene TRBD1, 5 bases. The CDR3 totals 14 residues. CDR1 is LNHDA, CDR2 SQIVND, per germline (reference sequence). Trimming removed 4 bases at V and 1 base at J, with 10 bases between. The full variable domain, with the rest looked up from reference TRBV19 and TRBJ1-1, is DGGITQSPKYLFRKEGQNVTLSCEQNLNHDAMYWYRQDPGQGLRLIYYSQIVNDFQKGDIAEGYSVSREKKESFPLTVTSAQKNPTAFYLCASSREGRNTEAFFGQGTRLTVV.

CDR3 sequence reads: CASSPGLAGAADTQYF. For the CDR3, the DNA is TGTGCCAGCAGCCCGGGACTAGCGGGAGCGGCAGATACGCAGTATTTT. This rearrangement joins TRBV11-3 to TRBJ2-3; TRBD2 matches at 14 bases. J lost 4 bases, V lost 5 bases, and 5 bases had no gene match. This CDR3 has 16 residues. In germline, CDR1 is SGHNT, CDR2 YENEEA.

The chain uses TRBV29-1 and TRBJ2-7; perhaps TRBD2 as D (6 bases). With 5 bases removed from V and 4 bases from J, the gap between germline ends came to 15 bases. This CDR3 spans 13 amino acids. Germline loops: CDR1 SQVTM, CDR2 ANQGSEA. In DNA form, the CDR3 reads TGCAGCGTTAAGTACGGGAGTGGGTACGAGCAGTACTTC. The encoded protein is CSVKYGSGYEQYF.

A single count supports this clone. Relative to the germline gene, one junction end is altered; a read error may explain this. The chain combines TRBV28 with TRBJ2-7; a possible D gene is TRBD1 (6 bases). The CDR3 loop spans 12 amino acids. From germline, CDR1 is MDHEN and CDR2 SYDVKM. CDR3 sequence (DNA): TGTGCCAGCAGTGGGTGGGGGCCGATCTTGCACTTC. Translated, it gives CASSGWGPILHF.

The rearrangement links TRBV7-2 to TRBJ1-2; D is perhaps TRBD1 (5 bases). The germline CDR1 and CDR2 sequences are SGHTA and FQGNSA. There are 14 residues in the CDR3. Trimming shortened V by 2 bases and J by 3 bases, and 10 bases separated the two germline ends. CDR3 sequence (DNA): TGTGCCAGCAGCTTATCTGTGACAGACTATGGCTACACCTTC. Encoded protein: CASSLSVTDYGYTF.

The V and J genes are TRBV7-2 and TRBJ1-2; possibly TRBD1 for D (5 bases). The germline V gene encodes CDR1 SGHTA and CDR2 FQGNSA. The ends were cut back, 4 bases at V and 0 bases at J, with 12 bases in the middle. The CDR3 has 15 amino acids. CDR3 DNA: TGTGCCAGCAGCTCCGCGGGGGGTTCTAACTATGGCTACACCTTC. Translating gives CASSSAGGSNYGYTF.

J is TRBJ1-2 and V is TRBV7-8, with TRBD1 matching 10 bases. V lost 7 bases, J lost 1 base, and 9 bases stayed unmatched. CDR1 and CDR2 (germline): SGHVS, FQNEAQ. This CDR3 comprises 16 residues. The CDR3 here is CASIPGQGRFNYGYTF. The DNA for the CDR3 is TGTGCCAGCATTCCGGGACAGGGGAGATTTAACTATGGCTACACCTTC.

The chain is built from TRBV7-3 and TRBJ2-1, with 10 bases that match TRBD2. Losses at the gene ends were 2 bases for V and 6 bases for J; bases not matched to a gene: 4. The CDR3 loop spans 15 amino acids. CDR1 and CDR2 from the germline V gene are SGHTA and FQGTGA. CDR3 bases: TGTGCCAGCAGCTTACTAGCGGGAGAGCTCAATGAGCAGTTCTTC. Its translation: CASSLLAGELNEQFF.